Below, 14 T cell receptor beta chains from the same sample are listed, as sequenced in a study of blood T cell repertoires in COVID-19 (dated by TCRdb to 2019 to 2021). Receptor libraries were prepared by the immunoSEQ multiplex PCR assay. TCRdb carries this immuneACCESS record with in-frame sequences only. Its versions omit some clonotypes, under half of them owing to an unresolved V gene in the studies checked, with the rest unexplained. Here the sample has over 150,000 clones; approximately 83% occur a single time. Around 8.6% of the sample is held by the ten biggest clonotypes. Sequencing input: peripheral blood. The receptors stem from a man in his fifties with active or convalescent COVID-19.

CDR3 loop: CSAGPTSGNIQYF. In DNA form, the CDR3 reads TGCAGCGCTGGCCCAACGTCGGGGAACATTCAGTACTTC. The V and J genes are TRBV29-1 and TRBJ2-4, with D perhaps matching TRBD2 (5 bases). V was cut by 7 bases and J by 7 bases, with 17 bases left in between. The CDR3 has 13 amino acids. Germline V gives CDR1 SQVTM, CDR2 ANQGSEA.

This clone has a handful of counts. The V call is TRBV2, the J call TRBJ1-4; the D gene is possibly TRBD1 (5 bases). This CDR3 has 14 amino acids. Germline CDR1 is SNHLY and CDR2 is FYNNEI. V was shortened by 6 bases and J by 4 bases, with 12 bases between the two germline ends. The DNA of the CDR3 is TGTGCCAGCAGCTTACAGGCGATTAATGAAAAACTGTTTTTT. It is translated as CASSLQAINEKLFF.

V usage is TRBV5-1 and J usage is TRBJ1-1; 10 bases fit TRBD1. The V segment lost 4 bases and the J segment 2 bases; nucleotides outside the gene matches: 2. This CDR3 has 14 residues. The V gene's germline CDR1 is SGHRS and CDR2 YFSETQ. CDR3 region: CASSVTGGNTEAFF. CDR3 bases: TGCGCCAGCAGCGTGACAGGGGGCAACACTGAAGCTTTCTTT. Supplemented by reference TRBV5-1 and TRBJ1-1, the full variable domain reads KAGVTQTPRYLIKTRGQQVTLSCSPISGHRSVSWYQQTPGQGLQFLFEYFSETQRNKGNFPGRFSGRQFSNSRSEMNVSTLELGDSALYLCASSVTGGNTEAFFGQGTRLTVV.

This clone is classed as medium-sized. CDR3 amino acids: CASSERAGWETQYF. The CDR3 bases are TGTGCCAGTAGCGAGAGGGCAGGTTGGGAGACCCAGTACTTC. This rearrangement joins TRBV19 to TRBJ2-5; possibly TRBD2 for D (5 bases). The ends were cut back, 6 bases at V and 5 bases at J, with 16 bases in the middle. The CDR3 extends over 14 amino acids. The V gene's germline CDR1 is LNHDA and CDR2 SQIVND (reference sequence).

The CDR3 reads CASSYDAGGQDTQYF. For the CDR3, the DNA is TGTGCCAGCAGTTACGATGCGGGAGGGCAAGATACGCAGTATTTT. The rearrangement uses TRBV6-5 and TRBJ2-3; 9 nucleotides align to TRBD2. Trimming removed 2 bases from V and 5 bases from J; junction bases left unmatched: 5. CDR3 size: 15 residues. Germline V gene lookup returns CDR1 MNHEY and CDR2 SVGAGI.

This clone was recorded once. This CDR3 reads CASSQGQYNEQFF. In nucleotides, the CDR3 is TGTGCCAGCTCACAGGGACAGTACAATGAGCAGTTCTTC. The chain carries TRBV18 and TRBJ2-1, with 7 bases identical to TRBD1. Germline loops: CDR1 KGHSH, CDR2 LQKENI. V lost 4 bases, J lost 4 bases, and 1 base stayed unmatched. This CDR3 region has 13 residues. Based on the CDR3 plus reference TRBV18 and TRBJ2-1, the full variable domain is NAGVMQNPRHLVRRRGQEARLRCSPMKGHSHVYWYRQLPEEGLKFMVYLQKENIIDESGMPKERFSAEFPKEGPSILRIQQVVRGDSAAYFCASSQGQYNEQFFGPGTRLTVL.

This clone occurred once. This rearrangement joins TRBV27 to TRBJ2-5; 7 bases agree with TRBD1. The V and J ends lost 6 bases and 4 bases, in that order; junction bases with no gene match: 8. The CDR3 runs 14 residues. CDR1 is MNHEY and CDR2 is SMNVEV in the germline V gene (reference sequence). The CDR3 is CASRPDRVRETQYF. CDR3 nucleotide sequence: TGTGCCAGCAGACCCGACAGGGTCAGAGAGACCCAGTACTTC.

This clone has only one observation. This CDR3 reads CASSQEGRGYGYTF. The DNA of the CDR3 is TGTGCCAGCAGTCAAGAAGGCAGGGGCTATGGCTACACCTTC. The chain couples TRBV27 to TRBJ1-2; the D gene is possibly TRBD1 (6 bases). This CDR3 has 14 residues. CDR1 is MNHEY and CDR2 is SMNVEV in the germline V gene (reference sequence). V lost 5 bases and J lost 4, with 14 bases in between.

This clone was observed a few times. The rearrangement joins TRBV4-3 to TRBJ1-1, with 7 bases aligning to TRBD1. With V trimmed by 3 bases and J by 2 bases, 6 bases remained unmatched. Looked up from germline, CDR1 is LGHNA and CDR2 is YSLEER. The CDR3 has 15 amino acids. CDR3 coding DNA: TGCGCCAGCAGCCAGGCGGGACAGCTCAACACTGAAGCTTTCTTT. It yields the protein CASSQAGQLNTEAFF.

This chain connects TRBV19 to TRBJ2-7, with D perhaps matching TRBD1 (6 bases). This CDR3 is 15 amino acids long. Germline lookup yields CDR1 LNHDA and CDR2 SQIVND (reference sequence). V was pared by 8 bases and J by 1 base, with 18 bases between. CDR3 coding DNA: TGTGCCAGTTCACTACAGGGAGTCAGTTCCTACGAGCAGTACTTC. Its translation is CASSLQGVSSYEQYF.

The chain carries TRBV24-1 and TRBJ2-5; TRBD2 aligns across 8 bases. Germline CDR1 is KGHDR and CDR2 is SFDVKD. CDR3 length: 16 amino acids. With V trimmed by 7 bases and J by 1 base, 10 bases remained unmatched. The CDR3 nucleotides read TGTGCCACCAGCGCTGCCCCGGGGGGGGGCCAAGAGACCCAGTACTTC. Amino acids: CATSAAPGGGQETQYF.

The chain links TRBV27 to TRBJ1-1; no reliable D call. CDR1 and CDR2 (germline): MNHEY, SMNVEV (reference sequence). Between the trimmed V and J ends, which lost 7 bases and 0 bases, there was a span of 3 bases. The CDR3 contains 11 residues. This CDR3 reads CASIMNTEAFF. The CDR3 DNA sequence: TGTGCCAGCATAATGAACACTGAAGCTTTCTTT.

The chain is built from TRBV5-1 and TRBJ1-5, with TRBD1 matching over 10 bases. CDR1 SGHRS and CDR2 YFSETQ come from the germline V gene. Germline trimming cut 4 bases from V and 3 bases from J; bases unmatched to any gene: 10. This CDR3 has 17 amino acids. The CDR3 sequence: CASSANPGQGNNQPQHF. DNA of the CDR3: TGCGCCAGCAGCGCCAACCCGGGACAGGGGAACAATCAGCCCCAGCATTTT. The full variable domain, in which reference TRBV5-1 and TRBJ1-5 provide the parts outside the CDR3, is KAGVTQTPRYLIKTRGQQVTLSCSPISGHRSVSWYQQTPGQGLQFLFEYFSETQRNKGNFPGRFSGRQFSNSRSEMNVSTLELGDSALYLCASSANPGQGNNQPQHFGDGTRLSIL.

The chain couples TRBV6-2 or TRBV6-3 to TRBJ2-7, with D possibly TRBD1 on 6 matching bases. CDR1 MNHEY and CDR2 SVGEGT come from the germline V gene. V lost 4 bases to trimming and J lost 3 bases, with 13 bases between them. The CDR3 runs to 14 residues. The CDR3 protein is CASSSWTENYEQYF. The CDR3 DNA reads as TGTGCCAGCAGTTCCTGGACAGAGAACTACGAGCAGTACTTC.